This TCR beta chain derives from a study of cytotoxic CD8 clonotypes in ibrutinib-treated CLL. Study as a whole: Patient counts were about twelve relapsed/refractory, roughly 15 treatment-naive and around 17 IGHV unmutated. Study results and limitations: Sampling schedules were unmatched across sustained-remission and progressing patients. Shared public clonotypes were rare, and on treatment they either got smaller or stayed the same.

About this clone: Its antigen is not known.

The CDR3 has 15 residues. Per the germline V gene, CDR1 is SGHAT and CDR2 is FQNNGV. Deletions cut 2 bases from V and 2 bases from J, with 13 bases between. Investigators sought sequencing depths of between 1 in 200,000 and 1 in 1 million T cells. Using immunoSEQ multiplex PCR, the repertoire was profiled, and TCRdb retains in-frame clones only, with some absent. The table includes 150,000 to 200,000 clones, about 88% detected once. The chain has TRBV11-2 and TRBJ2-7; D could derive from TRBD1 or TRBD2 (5 bases each). The TCR originated in a human donor with chronic lymphocytic leukemia. Sequenced material: PBMCs, taken at disease progression, from a patient treated with ibrutinib. CDR3 nucleotide sequence: TGTGCCAGCAGCTTATGGGACGGGACGACCTACGAGCAGTACTTC. The encoded protein is CASSLWDGTTYEQYF. The full variable domain, completed using reference TRBV11-2 and TRBJ2-7, is EAGVAQSPRYKIIEKRQSVAFWCNPISGHATLYWYQQILGQGPKLLIQFQNNGVVDDSQLPKDRFSAERLKGVDSTLKIQPAKLEDSAVYLCASSLWDGTTYEQYFGPGTRLTVT.